This record concerns one TCR beta chain sequence. The data belong to a study of CD8 T cells in Susac syndrome. After removal of 3 bases from V and 2 bases from J, the junction contained 4 bases not matched to a gene. CDR1 is SGDLS and CDR2 is YYNGEE in the germline V gene. The CDR3 length is 15 residues. Random hexamers were used to reverse transcribe an amount of 0.5 to 1 ug RNA. TCRdb itself ran the immunoSEQ multiplex PCR reads through MiXCR, one entry per CDR3 protein. Among some 130,000 distinct CDR3 sequences listed, around 95% were seen once. This sequence originates from a human donor with Susac syndrome. Sequenced sample: CD8+ T cells from PBMCs. The J gene is TRBJ2-1, the V gene TRBV9, with 8 bases lining up with TRBD1. CDR3 amino acids: CASSADRGAYNEQFF. The DNA of the CDR3 is TGTGCCAGCAGCGCCGACAGGGGCGCCTACAATGAGCAGTTCTTC. The full variable domain, with the rest looked up from reference TRBV9 and TRBJ2-1, is DSGVTQTPKHLITATGQRVTLRCSPRSGDLSVYWYQQSLDQGLQFLIQYYNGEERAKGNILERFSAQQFPDLHSELNLSSLELGDSALYFCASSADRGAYNEQFFGPGTRLTVL.